The 25 T cell receptor beta chains below come from one sample, sequenced in a study of shared clonotypes between healthy human individuals. CD8 cells regarded as naive lacked CD45RO, were positively chosen for CCR7, and omitted terminally differentiated effector memory CD45RA+ cells. The data were produced by immunoSEQ multiplex PCR, yet TCRdb's version contains in-frame clones alone and is incomplete. The profile covers about 2,200,000 clones, with about 93% appearing a single time and more than 1.5% taken by the ten largest. Sequencing was performed on naive CD8+ T cells from PBMCs. The origin of the receptors is a man younger than 30 in good health. Some clones in this sample may be carry-over from other donors' samples.

V usage is TRBV7-9 and J usage is TRBJ2-1, with 7 bases lining up with TRBD1. Per the germline V gene, CDR1 is SEHNR and CDR2 is FQNEAQ (reference sequence). Trimming at V came to 6 bases and at J to 1 base, leaving 9 bases not matched to a gene. This CDR3 has 16 residues. The CDR3 loop reads CASSLGTGASYNEQFF. The CDR3 DNA reads TGTGCCAGCAGTTTGGGAACAGGGGCGTCCTACAATGAGCAGTTCTTC.

This chain links TRBV2 with TRBJ1-2; a weak D match, TRBD1 (6 bases). CDR3 length equals 16 residues. Germline V CDR1 and CDR2: SNHLY, FYNNEI. Trimming removed 8 bases at V and 6 bases at J, with 25 bases between. The CDR3 sequence: CASSGSGAQGTHGYTF. CDR3 DNA: TGTGCCAGCTCAGGGAGTGGGGCACAGGGAACCCATGGCTACACCTTC.

The chain couples TRBV27 to TRBJ1-2; a weak D match, TRBD1 (5 bases). The length of the CDR3 is 13 residues. V was shortened by 3 bases and J by 7 bases, with 12 bases between the two germline ends. CDR1 and CDR2 from the germline V gene are MNHEY and SMNVEV (reference sequence). The CDR3 nucleotides read TGTGCCAGCAGTTTCGTCGGGGGGTCTGGCTACACCTTC. Amino acids: CASSFVGGSGYTF.

V gene TRBV7-2 combines with J gene TRBJ2-3, with 9 bases identical to TRBD2. Germline V gene lookup returns CDR1 SGHTA and CDR2 FQGNSA. J lost 4 bases, V lost 5 bases, and 7 bases had no gene match. This CDR3 region has 15 residues. The CDR3 DNA follows: TGTGCCAGCAGCCTGACAAGCGGGAGGTCAGATACGCAGTATTTT. Amino acids: CASSLTSGRSDTQYF.

The chain carries TRBV13 and TRBJ2-3; D possibly matches TRBD1 or TRBD2 (5 bases each). The ends were cut back, 4 bases at V and 0 bases at J, with 14 bases in the middle. Germline V CDR1 and CDR2: PRHDT, FYEKMQ (reference sequence). The CDR3 is 16 amino acids. The CDR3 loop is CASSSRVARSTDTQYF. CDR3 nucleotide sequence: TGTGCCAGCAGCTCCAGGGTAGCGCGGAGCACAGATACGCAGTATTTT.

The V gene is TRBV7-9, the J gene TRBJ2-7, with 9 bases that match TRBD2. The V gene's germline CDR1 is SEHNR and CDR2 FQNEAQ (reference sequence). Unmatched junction bases numbered 6, after V lost 6 bases and J lost 0 bases. CDR3 length: 15 amino acids. In DNA form, the CDR3 reads TGTGCCAGCAGTCCCCTAGCGGGATACTCCTACGAGCAGTACTTC. Its protein is CASSPLAGYSYEQYF.

V and J are TRBV2 and TRBJ2-1, with D possibly matching TRBD1 (5 bases). The germline V gene has CDR1 SNHLY and CDR2 FYNNEI. This CDR3 region has 15 residues. Trimming took off 4 bases at V and 0 bases at J, with 10 bases between the two ends. This CDR3 is CASSVLGVSYNEQFF. In DNA, the CDR3 is TGTGCCAGCAGTGTTCTAGGGGTCTCCTACAATGAGCAGTTCTTC.

This chain links TRBV6-1 with TRBJ2-7; 7 positions match TRBD1. The trim removed 3 bases at V and 2 bases at J, leaving 7 bases unmatched. The V gene's germline CDR1 is MNHNS and CDR2 SASEGT. This CDR3 has 15 amino acids. DNA of the CDR3: TGTGCCAGCAGTGACCGGGACAGACAAGCCTACGAGCAGTACTTC. It encodes CASSDRDRQAYEQYF.

V gene TRBV27 combines with J gene TRBJ2-1, with D tentatively TRBD1 (6 bases). Germline V gene data show CDR1 as MNHEY and CDR2 as SMNVEV (reference sequence). V was clipped by 5 bases and J by 10 bases, with 12 bases between them. The CDR3 length is 12 residues. CDR3 sequence reads: CASSPAGTEQFF. In DNA form, the CDR3 reads TGTGCCAGCAGTCCAGCCGGGACAGAGCAGTTCTTC.

The chain joins TRBV19 to TRBJ2-1, with no clear D. CDR3 length: 16 amino acids. The germline V gene encodes CDR1 LNHDA and CDR2 SQIVND (reference sequence). V lost 3 bases and J lost 7, with 19 bases in between. The CDR3 DNA reads as TGTGCCAGTAGTATGTTCGGCAATAACGAGCCAAATGAGCAGTTCTTC. The encoded protein is CASSMFGNNEPNEQFF.

The CDR3 DNA sequence: TGTGCCAGCACTGGGACTAGCGGGAGTGGAAGTGAGCAGTTCTTC. Its translation is CASTGTSGSGSEQFF. V is TRBV2 and J is TRBJ2-1, with 14 nucleotides matching TRBD2. Per germline, CDR1 SNHLY and CDR2 FYNNEI. The CDR3 is made up of 15 amino acids. The trim removed 7 bases at V and 9 bases at J, leaving 8 bases unmatched.

This sequence joins TRBV9 and TRBJ2-4; D gene ambiguous. Germline V CDR1 and CDR2: SGDLS, YYNGEE. Trimming left V 4 bases short and J 7 bases short, with 15 bases between. The CDR3 sequence is 14 residues long. The CDR3 loop reads CASSPTPDGNIQYF. In nucleotides, the CDR3 is TGTGCCAGCAGCCCAACCCCGGATGGGAACATTCAGTACTTC. Variable domain in full (rest from reference TRBV9 and TRBJ2-4): DSGVTQTPKHLITATGQRVTLRCSPRSGDLSVYWYQQSLDQGLQFLIQYYNGEERAKGNILERFSAQQFPDLHSELNLSSLELGDSALYFCASSPTPDGNIQYFGAGTRLSVL.

This clone was observed a handful of times. This chain links TRBV5-1 with TRBJ1-1; D is unclear. Trimming took 0 bases from V and 1 from J, leaving 10 bases between them. This CDR3 spans 15 amino acids. The germline V gene has CDR1 SGHRS and CDR2 YFSETQ. CDR3 loop: CASSLVAAQNTEAFF. Here the CDR3 DNA reads TGCGCCAGCAGCTTGGTCGCAGCCCAGAACACTGAAGCTTTCTTT.

The chain joins TRBV5-1 to TRBJ1-5, with D possibly being TRBD1 (5 bases). Germline lookup yields CDR1 SGHRS and CDR2 YFSETQ. The CDR3 runs to 14 residues. Trimming stripped 2 bases from V and 5 bases from J, with 11 bases between. The CDR3 DNA sequence: TGCGCCAGCAGCTTCGCCCTGGGGGATCAGCCCCAGCATTTT. This encodes CASSFALGDQPQHF.

As to this clone: Relative to the germline gene, one junction end is altered; a read error may explain this. This chain joins TRBV7-2 and TRBJ2-1; TRBD2 matches at 11 bases. Germline lookup yields CDR1 SGHTA and CDR2 FQGNSA. The CDR3 runs 14 residues. CDR3 DNA sequence: TGTGCCAGCAGCGTAGCGGGAGGGTCCAATGAGCAGTTCTTC. It is translated as CASSVAGGSNEQFF. Filled out from reference TRBV7-2 and TRBJ2-1, the complete variable domain reads GAGVSQSPSNKVTEKGKDVELRCDPISGHTALYWYRQSLGQGLEFLIYFQGNSAPDKSGLPSDRFSAERTGGSVSTLTIQRTQQEDSAVYLCASSVAGGSNEQFFGPGTRLTVL.

The chain has TRBV7-2 and TRBJ2-1, with no clear D. There are 13 residues in the CDR3. The V gene's germline CDR1 is SGHTA and CDR2 FQGNSA. V lost 5 bases to trimming and J lost 4 bases, with 9 bases between them. In DNA form, the CDR3 reads TGTGCCAGCAGCGTCCTAGGTTACAATGAGCAGTTCTTC. Translating it yields CASSVLGYNEQFF.

The J gene is TRBJ2-5, the V gene TRBV19; TRBD2 is a possible D gene (6 bases). The CDR3 extends over 13 amino acids. V lost 3 bases and J lost 7, with 12 bases in between. Germline values: CDR1 LNHDA, CDR2 SQIVND (reference sequence). CDR3 DNA sequence: TGTGCCAGTAGTATCTTGGAGGAGGGGACCCAGTACTTC. It specifies CASSILEEGTQYF.

This chain uses TRBV4-1 with TRBJ2-5, with no clear D. Germline V gene data show CDR1 as MGHRA and CDR2 as YSYEKL. V was trimmed by 0 bases and J by 9 bases, leaving 8 bases between them. CDR3 length equals 12 residues. CDR3 sequence reads: CASSQDGLAQYF. CDR3 coding DNA: TGCGCCAGCAGCCAAGACGGTTTGGCCCAGTACTTC.

This clone was seen once. The chain recombines TRBV28 with TRBJ2-1, with no clear D. This CDR3 contains 16 residues. Per germline, CDR1 MDHEN and CDR2 SYDVKM. V gave up 3 bases and J gave up 4 bases, with 16 bases separating them. The CDR3 sequence is CASSFRPAQPYNEQFF. In nucleotides, the CDR3 is TGTGCCAGCAGTTTCCGTCCGGCACAGCCTTACAATGAGCAGTTCTTC.

V and J are TRBV4-1 and TRBJ2-4; 7 bases map to TRBD1. Germline V gene lookup returns CDR1 MGHRA and CDR2 YSYEKL. V lost 3 bases to trimming and J lost 4 bases; unmatched junction nucleotides: 3. The CDR3 has 14 amino acids. The CDR3 DNA is TGCGCCAGCAGCCACCGACAGGGAAAAAACATTCAGTACTTC. Protein sequence: CASSHRQGKNIQYF.

The chain links TRBV5-1 to TRBJ2-1; 11 bases fit TRBD2. The V and J ends lost 6 bases and 5 bases, in that order; junction bases with no gene match: 7. The germline gives CDR1 SGHRS, CDR2 YFSETQ. The CDR3 sequence is 15 residues long. The CDR3 bases are TGCGCCAGCAACTTAGCGGGAGGGACTGACAATGAGCAGTTCTTC. This translates into CASNLAGGTDNEQFF.

The J gene is TRBJ2-7, the V gene TRBV4-3; D is perhaps TRBD1 or TRBD2 (5 bases each). The germline V and J ends were trimmed by 0 bases and 2 bases, with 17 bases remaining between them. CDR3 size: 17 residues. Looked up from germline, CDR1 is LGHNA and CDR2 is YSLEER. The CDR3 spells CASSQDDRGSLPYEQYF. The DNA for the CDR3 is TGCGCCAGCAGCCAAGATGATCGGGGCAGTCTCCCCTACGAGCAGTACTTC.

This chain joins TRBV30 and TRBJ1-6; no firm D call. V was trimmed by 5 bases and J by 9 bases, leaving 17 bases between them. From germline, CDR1 is GTSNPN and CDR2 SVGIG (reference sequence). There are 14 residues in the CDR3. In DNA, the CDR3 is TGTGCCTGGGCGGACTCTAACCCGAGTTCACCCCTCCACTTT. Protein sequence: CAWADSNPSSPLHF. The variable domain in full, with the rest retrieved from reference TRBV30 and TRBJ1-6, is SQTIHQWPATLVQPVGSPLSLECTVEGTSNPNLYWYRQAAGRGLQLLFYSVGIGQISSEVPQNLSASRPQDRQFILSSKKLLLSDSGFYLCAWADSNPSSPLHFGNGTRLTVT.

The sample holds a few counts of this clone. CDR3: CASRKSDREPANVLTF. DNA of the CDR3: TGTGCCAGCAGGAAGAGCGACAGGGAACCGGCCAACGTCCTGACTTTC. The chain is built from TRBV6-6 and TRBJ2-6; 7 nucleotides align to TRBD1. Germline CDR1 MNHNY, CDR2 SVGAGI (reference sequence). The junction had 11 bases not matched to a gene; V was cut back by 6 bases and J by 6 bases. The CDR3 covers 16 residues.

This chain links TRBV6-4 with TRBJ2-5, with D maybe TRBD2 (7 bases). Trimming took 10 bases from V and 5 from J, leaving 14 bases between them. The CDR3 totals 12 residues. Germline CDR1 is MRHNA and CDR2 is SNTAGT. In nucleotides, the CDR3 is TGTGCCACCGGGGGGCGTGGGGAGACCCAGTACTTC. Its protein product is CATGGRGETQYF.